This record concerns one T cell receptor beta chain sequence. The antigen remains undetermined. The sample originates from a study of blood T cells in healthy people across ages. Study-level information: The capture of about one barcoded beta molecule per two T cells was achieved by template switching. Study findings and constraints: Researchers deemed the diversity estimates from one million T cells underestimates.

The ends lost 4 bases at V and 6 bases at J; junction bases unmatched: 9. CDR1 and CDR2 from the germline V gene are SGDLS and YYNGEE. The CDR3 consists of 15 residues. A second PCR of roughly 7 to 11 cycles used a sample-barcoded 5' primer and a J-beta primer mix. TCRdb redid the calling of the 5' RACE reads with MiXCR, one entry per CDR3 protein. There are around 780,000 distinct CDR3 sequences in the sample; about a quarter occur only once, and over 2.5% lies in the top ten. Separately, the same data were catalogued under a study of T cells of mothers and their children. That source reports: The TCR beta CDR3 read count exceeded 8 million for each mother and was about 3 million for each child. The authors detected no persistent microchimeric T cell clones.

This clonotype originated in a boy younger than 18 in good health. Sequences were obtained from blood. The chain carries TRBV9 and TRBJ2-1; 8 nucleotides agree with TRBD2. CDR3 region: CASSPGGGGLNEQFF. Written as DNA, the CDR3 is TGTGCCAGCAGCCCCGGGGGGGGAGGCCTCAATGAGCAGTTCTTC.